This note documents a single T cell receptor beta chain sequence. Trimming cost V 1 base and J 3 bases, with 10 bases left between them. This CDR3 is 14 amino acids long. Germline-derived CDR1 and CDR2 are SGHNT and YYREEE (reference sequence). Study processing details: Estimated nucleated cell counts came from reference gene primer amplification. The method was immunoSEQ multiplex PCR; TCRdb's version includes in-frame clones alone and lacks a portion of them. V and J calls and clone size are copied from that table; D and trimming were computed from the DNA. This table has more than 120,000 clones, 84% appearing once. These data belong to a study of blood T cell repertoires in COVID-19. Study-wide background: The study drew acute and convalescent COVID-19 samples from the United States, Italy and Spain. T cells, B-cell-depleted T cells, or PBMCs provided the cDNA or gDNA that served as material.

The source of this sequence is a human donor in a cohort sampled during active COVID-19. The rearrangement uses TRBV5-4 and TRBJ1-1; weak D call: TRBD1 (5 bases). The specimen sequenced was peripheral blood. The CDR3 sequence: CASSLFSGDTEAFF. Written as DNA, the CDR3 is TGTGCCAGCAGCTTGTTTTCGGGGGACACTGAAGCTTTCTTT.